These 7 T cell receptor beta chains were sequenced from one sample in a study of T cells in Graves' hyperthyroidism and ophthalmopathy. RNA transcripts yielded amplified TCR beta CDR3 regions. The TCR CDR3 first-round RT-PCR relied on the HTBI primer set. TCRdb itself ran the multiplex PCR reads through MiXCR, one entry per CDR3 protein. Counted here are fewer than 750,000 distinct CDR3 sequences, around 13% occurring once; the ten biggest clones make up 12%. Sequences were obtained from blood. The receptors shown here come from a woman in her 50s with Graves' ophthalmopathy.

This chain uses TRBV2 with TRBJ1-2, with 8 bases aligning to TRBD1. Germline V gene sequence: CDR1 SNHLY, CDR2 FYNNEI. The CDR3 is 9 residues long. V lost 10 bases, J lost 8 bases, and 0 bases stayed unmatched. In DNA form, the CDR3 reads TGTGCCACAGGGGGCGGCTACACCTTC. Its protein is CATGGGYTF.

This clonotype came up many times. This chain connects TRBV15 to TRBJ2-7; D is unresolved. The CDR3 has 14 amino acids. Trimming took 1 base from V and 2 from J, leaving 9 bases between them. Germline CDR1 and CDR2: LNHNV and YYDKDF (reference sequence). CDR3 residues: CATSRAVSTYEQYF. In nucleotides, the CDR3 is TGTGCCACCAGCAGAGCTGTCAGTACCTACGAGCAGTACTTC.

A few counts support this clonotype. The chain joins TRBV5-1 to TRBJ2-3; D tentatively fits TRBD1 or TRBD2 (5 bases each). This CDR3 region has 12 residues. Germline values: CDR1 SGHRS, CDR2 YFSETQ. V dropped 5 bases and J dropped 7 bases, with 11 bases sitting between them. CDR3 DNA: TGCGCCAGCAGGACAGACGGGAATACGCAGTATTTT. This sequence encodes CASRTDGNTQYF.

The chain is built from TRBV19 and TRBJ1-5; 7 nucleotides match TRBD1. J gave up 1 base and V 3 bases, and 9 bases lay outside the gene matches. Germline V gene data show CDR1 as LNHDA and CDR2 as SQIVND (reference sequence). The length of the CDR3 is 17 residues. The CDR3 bases are TGTGCCAGTAGTATTCTGGGACAGATTCAAAGCAATCAGCCCCAGCATTTT. This gives the protein CASSILGQIQSNQPQHF.

The genes are TRBV19 and TRBJ2-5, with 9 positions matching TRBD1. The CDR3 spans 14 residues. Germline V gene lookup returns CDR1 LNHDA and CDR2 SQIVND (reference sequence). J was trimmed by 5 bases and V by 3 bases; bases with no gene match: 4. The CDR3 sequence: CASSITGGRETQYF. CDR3 nucleotide sequence: TGTGCCAGTAGTATTACAGGGGGCCGCGAGACCCAGTACTTC.

This clonotype was observed many times. The chain couples TRBV5-5 to TRBJ1-1; D gene uncertain. There are 12 residues in the CDR3. Looked up from germline, CDR1 is SGHKS and CDR2 is YYEKEE (reference sequence). V was clipped by 1 base and J by 5 bases, with 6 bases between them. CDR3 nucleotides: TGTGCCAGCAGCTTGCTGGTAACTGAAGCTTTCTTT. It translates to CASSLLVTEAFF.

This clonotype was seen ten or more times. The rearrangement links TRBV10-3 to TRBJ2-7; a possible D gene is TRBD1 (6 bases). The CDR3 runs 15 residues. CDR1 and CDR2 (germline): ENHRY, SYGVKD. Deletions cut 5 bases from V and 2 bases from J, with 16 bases between. The CDR3 here is CAISLTLGHPYEQYF. For the CDR3, the DNA is TGTGCCATCAGTTTAACCTTGGGACACCCCTACGAGCAGTACTTC.